What follows are 21 T cell receptor beta chains derived from one specimen sequenced in a study of T cell repertoires in cytomegalovirus infection. TCRdb used MiXCR to reprocess the reads, holding one entry per CDR3 protein. The table has roughly 720,000 distinct CDR3 sequences, 35% to 40% seen once. The specimen sequenced was PBMCs. These TCRs come from a human donor in good health (CMV status not recorded). Some clones in this sample may be carry-over from other donors' samples.

The V call is TRBV11-2, the J call TRBJ2-7; no clear D. The CDR3 runs 14 residues. With 5 bases removed from V and 3 bases from J, the gap between germline ends came to 14 bases. Germline V lookup: CDR1 SGHAT, CDR2 FQNNGV. The CDR3 region has the DNA TGTGCCAGCAGCCCCCATCTGTCGAGCTACGAGCAGTACTTC. Its protein is CASSPHLSSYEQYF.

About this clonotype: A read error may explain this, as a much larger clone is one base away. The chain couples TRBV7-9 to TRBJ1-2; D is unclear. The CDR3 has 14 amino acids. CDR1 SEHNR and CDR2 FQNEAQ come from the germline V gene (reference sequence). The CDR3 DNA is TGTACCAGCAGCCTAGAGAGCGTTAGGTATGGCTACACCTTC. Residues: CTSSLESVRYGYTF. Looking up the rest from reference TRBV7-9 and TRBJ1-2 gives the full variable domain: DTGVSQNPRHKITKRGQNVTFRCDPISEHNRLYWYRQTLGQGPEFLTYFQNEAQLEKSRLLSDRFSAERPKGSFSTLEIQRTEQGDSAMYLCTSSLESVRYGYTFGSGTRLTVV.

This clonotype showed up just a few times. The chain employs TRBV7-6 and TRBJ2-7; no definite D call. Trimming removed 7 bases from V and 0 bases from J, with 13 bases in between. CDR3 size: 14 residues. In germline, CDR1 is SGHVS, CDR2 FNYEAQ. The CDR3 DNA follows: TGTGCCAGCACCACCGGGCTGAGCTCCTACGAGCAGTACTTC. This gives the protein CASTTGLSSYEQYF.

The rearrangement links TRBV7-8 to TRBJ2-7; 10 bases match TRBD2. Germline CDR1 is SGHVS and CDR2 is FQNEAQ. With V trimmed by 2 bases and J by 5 bases, 6 bases remained unmatched. This CDR3 spans 15 amino acids. CDR3 DNA sequence: TGTGCCAGCAGCTTACAGCGGGAGGGCCCCAACGAGCAGTACTTC. Translating gives CASSLQREGPNEQYF.

This clonotype was seen a handful of times. DNA of the CDR3: TGCAGTGCTGCATCCGGGACAGGGAATGGCTACACCTTC. Encoded protein: CSAASGTGNGYTF. V gene TRBV20-1 combines with J gene TRBJ1-2; 9 nucleotides agree with TRBD1. The germline CDR1 and CDR2 sequences are DFQATT and SNEGSKA (reference sequence). This CDR3 has 13 amino acids. V lost 5 bases, J lost 6 bases, and 7 bases stayed unmatched.

The J gene is TRBJ2-7, the V gene TRBV29-1; D remains ambiguous. The V end was cut by 4 bases, the J end by 1 base, with 11 bases between. CDR1 and CDR2 from the germline V gene are SQVTM and ANQGSEA. The CDR3 loop spans 13 amino acids. As DNA, the CDR3 is TGCAGCGTTGTTGACCGGAGTTCCTACGAGCAGTACTTC. It is translated as CSVVDRSSYEQYF.

This rearrangement joins TRBV6-5 to TRBJ2-7; 8 bases are a match to TRBD1. The V segment lost 2 bases and the J segment 1 base; nucleotides outside the gene matches: 7. CDR1 is MNHEY and CDR2 is SVGAGI in the germline V gene. This CDR3 has 16 amino acids. The CDR3 DNA reads TGTGCCAGCAGTTACGATTCAGGGGGCAGGTCCTACGAGCAGTACTTC. Amino acid sequence: CASSYDSGGRSYEQYF.

The rearrangement links TRBV10-3 to TRBJ2-3, with a tentative D call TRBD2 (7 bases). V lost 0 bases and J 5 bases, leaving 18 bases between the germline ends. The CDR3 extends over 17 amino acids. Germline loops: CDR1 ENHRY, CDR2 SYGVKD. The CDR3 bases are TGTGCCATCAGTGAGTCAGGGGCGGGGGCCGAGCGAGATACGCAGTATTTT. Amino acid sequence: CAISESGAGAERDTQYF.

Regarding this clonotype: This likely comes from a read error, as the CDR3 has no conserved phenylalanine or tryptophan at its end. J is TRBJ2-1 and V is TRBV28; D possibly matches TRBD1 or TRBD2 (5 bases each). CDR1 and CDR2 (germline): MDHEN, SYDVKM. The CDR3 consists of 15 residues. V was pared by 3 bases and J by 7 bases, with 16 bases between. This chain's CDR3 is CASSFRWGYVNEQFL. The CDR3 coding sequence is TGTGCCAGCAGTTTTAGGTGGGGGTATGTGAATGAGCAGTTCTTA.

This clonotype appeared a few times. The J gene is TRBJ1-1, the V gene TRBV19, with 7 bases fitting TRBD1. Germline V gene sequence: CDR1 LNHDA, CDR2 SQIVND (reference sequence). The CDR3 length is 15 residues. The CDR3 here is CARTNPTGCDTEAFF. The DNA for the CDR3 is TGTGCAAGAACTAACCCGACAGGGTGCGACACTGAAGCTTTCTTT.

In regard to this clonotype: Mismatch with germline at one junction end may stem from a read error. J is TRBJ2-5 and V is TRBV20-1, with 10 bases that match TRBD2. CDR1 and CDR2 from the germline V gene are DFQATT and SNEGSKA (reference sequence). The CDR3 has 13 amino acids. The DNA for the CDR3 is TGCAGTACTAGGTTTAGCGGGAGGGAGACCCAGTACTTC. It is translated as CSTRFSGRETQYF.

This clonotype came up a few times. The chain employs TRBV7-6 and TRBJ2-1, with 8 nucleotides matching TRBD1. V lost 5 bases to trimming and J lost 1 base; unmatched junction nucleotides: 7. The CDR3 spans 16 residues. From germline, CDR1 is SGHVS and CDR2 FNYEAQ. CDR3 in DNA: TGTGCCAGCAGCCCCCGGGACAGGCGATCCTACAATGAGCAGTTCTTC. Translation gives CASSPRDRRSYNEQFF.

This rearrangement joins TRBV2 to TRBJ1-2; D call uncertain. Trimming removed 7 bases from V and 6 bases from J, with 9 bases in between. Germline-derived CDR1 and CDR2 are SNHLY and FYNNEI. The CDR3 has 11 residues. DNA for the CDR3: TGTGCCAGCAAAGACGAGGATGGCTACACCTTC. It translates to CASKDEDGYTF.

V and J are TRBV7-9 and TRBJ1-3; D not certain. CDR1 is SEHNR, CDR2 FQNEAQ, per germline (reference sequence). The CDR3 spans 14 residues. V lost 2 bases and J lost 3, with 8 bases in between. CDR3 amino acids: CASSLTGIGNTIYF. CDR3 DNA: TGTGCCAGCAGCTTAACGGGCATTGGAAACACCATATATTTT.

The rearrangement links TRBV15 to TRBJ1-3, with D possibly being TRBD1 (5 bases). Germline V gives CDR1 LNHNV, CDR2 YYDKDF (reference sequence). V lost 5 bases and J 6 bases, leaving 11 bases between the germline ends. This CDR3 region has 13 residues. The chain's CDR3 is CATSPGGENTIYF. CDR3 DNA: TGTGCCACCAGCCCGGGGGGGGAAAACACCATATATTTT.

CDR3 loop: CASSVQREFGETQYF. DNA of the CDR3: TGTGCCAGCAGCGTGCAGCGGGAGTTTGGGGAGACCCAGTACTTC. The rearrangement uses TRBV7-9 and TRBJ2-5, with 8 nucleotides matching TRBD2. In germline, CDR1 is SEHNR, CDR2 FQNEAQ (reference sequence). The length of the CDR3 is 15 residues. The V gene end was trimmed by 5 bases and the J gene end by 5 bases; junction bases not matched to a gene: 10.

The J gene is TRBJ1-1, the V gene TRBV6-5; D might be TRBD1 (5 bases). V was cut by 5 bases and J by 5 bases, with 21 bases left in between. Per germline, CDR1 MNHEY and CDR2 SVGAGI. The CDR3 runs to 16 residues. CDR3 sequence: CASSQRHTGGGTEAFF. In nucleotides, the CDR3 is TGTGCCAGCAGTCAACGACATACGGGGGGGGGTACTGAAGCTTTCTTT.

As regards this clonotype: A read error is possible here, since a much larger clone lies one base away. The chain is built from TRBV4-2 and TRBJ2-1, with D perhaps being TRBD1 or TRBD2 (5 bases each). Germline V gives CDR1 LGHNA, CDR2 YNFKEQ. The CDR3 has 13 amino acids. The CDR3 DNA reads as TGTGCCAACAGCCAAGAGGGGAGCGATGAGCAGTTCTTC. Its protein product is CANSQEGSDEQFF.

The chain couples TRBV7-2 to TRBJ1-1; D is possibly TRBD1 (6 bases). V was pared by 5 bases and J by 10 bases, with 29 bases between. Per the germline V gene, CDR1 is SGHTA and CDR2 is FQGNSA. The CDR3 consists of 17 residues. DNA for the CDR3: TGTGCCAGCAGCACTCGACCCATGGGGGGGGGGCAAGTAGTAGCTTTCTTT. As protein: CASSTRPMGGGQVVAFF. The complete variable domain, with remaining parts taken from reference TRBV7-2 and TRBJ1-1, reads GAGVSQSPSNKVTEKGKDVELRCDPISGHTALYWYRQSLGQGLEFLIYFQGNSAPDKSGLPSDRFSAERTGGSVSTLTIQRTQQEDSAVYLCASSTRPMGGGQVVAFFGQGTRLTVV.

The chain has TRBV6-1 and TRBJ2-2, with TRBD1 identical over 7 bases. The CDR3 totals 14 residues. J gave up 4 bases and V 7 bases, and 6 bases lay outside the gene matches. Germline assignment: CDR1 MNHNS and CDR2 SASEGT. The CDR3 is CASKRPGGTGELFF. CDR3 DNA sequence: TGTGCCAGCAAGCGACCAGGGGGCACCGGGGAGCTGTTTTTT.

This chain connects TRBV12-3 or TRBV12-4 to TRBJ1-1; TRBD1 aligns across 7 bases. The CDR3 runs 15 residues. Trimming took 6 bases from V and 3 from J; bases not matched to a gene: 10. CDR3 in amino acids: CASRGTAFRDTEAFF. The CDR3 nucleotides read TGTGCCAGCAGGGGGACAGCCTTCAGGGACACTGAAGCTTTCTTT.